These T cell receptor beta chains were read from a single sample in a study of breast tumors, draining lymph nodes, adjacent tissues. TCRdb reprocessed the multiplex PCR reads via MiXCR and lists one record per CDR3 protein. The sample records around 300,000 distinct CDR3 sequences, roughly 31% being singletons. Material for sequencing was axillary lymph node tissue. The receptors were sampled from a female donor with breast cancer. Some clones in this sample may be carry-over from other donors' samples. Both conserved end residues are part of each CDR3. D genes are given only for firm matches. Size values are once, few and many counts, or a class for expanded clones, and some rows have none.

>16|many|TRBV2|TRBJ2-1|NA
CASREGMRAGYNEQFF
TGTGCCAGCAGGGAGGGGATGCGGGCTGGGTACAATGAGCAGTTCTTC
>12|many|TRBV2|TRBJ2-4|NA
CASSGDGTIQYF
TGTGCCAGCAGTGGGGACGGTACCATTCAGTACTTC
>15|NA|TRBV7-9|TRBJ2-5|NA
CASSLDHQGRETQYF
TGTGCCAGCAGCTTAGATCACCAGGGGAGGGAGACCCAGTACTTC
>15|many|TRBV7-9|TRBJ2-4|NA
CASSSLSGGKNIQYF
TGTGCCAGCAGCTCACTGTCCGGTGGCAAAAACATTCAGTACTTC
>14|many|TRBV12-3/TRBV12-4|TRBJ2-1|NA
CASKSGVSYNEQFF
TGTGCCAGCAAGTCGGGAGTGTCCTACAATGAGCAGTTCTTC
>15|few|TRBV20-1|TRBJ1-2|TRBD1
CSARPRTGAPYGYTF
TGCAGTGCTAGACCGCGGACAGGGGCGCCCTATGGCTACACCTTC
>13|many|TRBV20-1|TRBJ2-1|NA
CSAAGFLYNEQFF
TGCAGTGCAGCGGGCTTCCTTTACAATGAGCAGTTCTTC
>16|many|TRBV24-1|TRBJ2-1|TRBD2
CATSDSGLARYNEQFF
TGTGCCACCAGTGACTCGGGACTAGCGCGCTACAATGAGCAGTTCTTC
>16|many|TRBV11-2|TRBJ2-3|NA
CASSLVVRGHTDTQYF
TGTGCCAGCAGCTTAGTAGTCCGGGGGCACACAGATACGCAGTATTTT
>14|many|TRBV20-1|TRBJ2-2|TRBD1
CSARKGAGTGELFF
TGCAGTGCTAGGAAGGGGGCAGGCACCGGGGAGCTGTTTTTT
>15|many|TRBV20-1|TRBJ2-1|TRBD1
CSAQSGQGVRDEQFF
TGCAGTGCTCAATCTGGACAGGGGGTGAGGGATGAGCAGTTCTTC
>14|NA|TRBV7-3|TRBJ2-2|NA
CASSLSGVAGKLFF
TGTGCCAGCAGCTTATCAGGGGTCGCCGGGAAGCTGTTTTTT
>13|many|TRBV10-3|TRBJ1-4|NA
CAISVRINEKLFF
TGTGCCATCAGTGTACGGATTAATGAAAAACTGTTTTTT
>16|NA|TRBV6-1|TRBJ2-5|NA
CASSHGGQGVQETQYF
TGTGCCAGCAGTCACGGAGGGCAGGGGGTCCAAGAGACCCAGTACTTC
>15|NA|TRBV25-1|TRBJ2-3|NA
CASSPSIGSTGTQYF
TGTGCCAGCAGTCCCTCAATAGGGAGCACGGGTACGCAGTATTTT
>15|many|TRBV6-6|TRBJ2-5|TRBD2
CASSYSLAGEETQYF
TGTGCCAGCAGTTACTCTTTAGCGGGGGAGGAGACCCAGTACTTC
>13|many|TRBV5-4|TRBJ2-7|TRBD2
CASSLSGNNEQYF
TGTGCCAGCAGCCTTAGCGGGAACAACGAGCAGTACTTC
>16|many|TRBV12-5|TRBJ1-4|NA
CASGLSLGSRGEKLFF
TGTGCTAGTGGTTTGTCCCTCGGGAGCAGAGGTGAAAAACTGTTTTTT
>15|many|TRBV10-1|TRBJ2-1|TRBD2
CARGGLAGLYNEQFF
TGCGCCAGGGGGGGACTAGCGGGACTATACAATGAGCAGTTCTTC
>15|NA|TRBV6-2/TRBV6-3|TRBJ1-5|TRBD1
CASSFRGQGAQPQHF
TGTGCCAGCAGTTTTAGAGGACAGGGGGCTCAGCCCCAGCATTTT
>15|NA|TRBV6-1|TRBJ2-3|TRBD2
CASSSGGEGPDTQYF
TGTGCCAGCAGTTCGGGGGGAGAAGGGCCAGATACGCAGTATTTT
>14|many|TRBV7-9|TRBJ2-3|NA
CASSPLKPTDTQYF
TGTGCCAGCAGCCCACTAAAACCCACAGATACGCAGTATTTT
>15|many|TRBV6-4|TRBJ2-6|NA
CASSELGAGANVLTF
TGTGCCAGCAGTGAGTTGGGGGCTGGGGCCAACGTCCTGACTTTC
>15|NA|TRBV30|TRBJ2-3|NA
CAWSFGGISTDTQYF
TGTGCCTGGAGTTTCGGGGGAATTAGCACAGATACGCAGTATTTT
>15|few|TRBV30|TRBJ2-5|TRBD1
CAWSEDRTIQETQYF
TGTGCCTGGAGTGAGGACAGGACAATACAAGAGACCCAGTACTTC
>16|many|TRBV24-1|TRBJ2-2|NA
CATSDLSGTKPGELFF
TGTGCCACCAGTGATTTATCAGGGACAAAGCCCGGGGAGCTGTTTTTT
>19|few|TRBV11-3|TRBJ2-3|TRBD2
CASSTKKSGRAGHTDTQYF
TGTGCCAGCAGCACCAAAAAGAGCGGGAGGGCCGGGCACACAGATACGCAGTATTTT
>15|many|TRBV9|TRBJ2-2|NA
CASSVWGRGTGELFF
TGTGCCAGCAGCGTATGGGGAAGGGGGACCGGGGAGCTGTTTTTT
>15|NA|TRBV5-5|TRBJ2-2|NA
CASEGSRLNTGELFF
TGTGCCAGCGAAGGCAGTCGTCTGAACACCGGGGAGCTGTTTTTT
>15|few|TRBV6-5|TRBJ2-3|NA
CASSHSGPKGDTQYF
TGTGCCAGCAGTCACTCGGGCCCAAAAGGGGATACGCAGTATTTT
>15|NA|TRBV25-1|TRBJ1-5|NA
CASSEYSGRQETQHF
TGTGCCAGCAGTGAATATTCGGGACGGCAAGAGACCCAGCATTTT
>18|many|TRBV2|TRBJ2-1|TRBD2
CASKRGGKRDVKYNEQFF
TGTGCCAGCAAAAGGGGAGGGAAGCGGGATGTTAAGTACAATGAGCAGTTCTTC
>14|NA|TRBV12-5|TRBJ2-6|NA
CASRSDSGANVLTF
TGTGCTAGCCGGAGCGACTCTGGGGCCAACGTCCTGACTTTC
>13|many|TRBV2|TRBJ2-7|TRBD2
CASSETPSGEQYF
TGTGCCAGCAGTGAAACCCCTAGCGGCGAGCAGTACTTC
>15|few|TRBV27|TRBJ2-5|NA
CASSPRGHKQETQYF
TGTGCCAGCAGCCCGAGGGGACATAAACAAGAGACCCAGTACTTC
>12|many|TRBV6-1|TRBJ1-6|NA
CASGRNNSPLHF
TGTGCCAGCGGCCGGAACAATTCACCCCTCCACTTT
>15|NA|TRBV10-2|TRBJ1-4|NA
CASSDNRVTIEKLFF
TGCGCCAGCAGTGATAATAGGGTCACTATTGAAAAACTGTTTTTT
>14|many|TRBV11-2|TRBJ2-2|NA
CASSPDQRAGELFF
TGTGCCAGCAGCCCGGACCAACGGGCCGGGGAGCTGTTTTTT
>15|many|TRBV24-1|TRBJ1-5|NA
CATSSAVGSNQPQHF
TGTGCCACCAGTTCGGCAGTCGGGAGCAATCAGCCCCAGCATTTT
>18|NA|TRBV3-1|TRBJ2-2|TRBD2
CASSQFLFGEGLSGELFF
TGTGCCAGCAGCCAATTCTTGTTTGGGGAGGGCCTATCCGGGGAGCTGTTTTTT